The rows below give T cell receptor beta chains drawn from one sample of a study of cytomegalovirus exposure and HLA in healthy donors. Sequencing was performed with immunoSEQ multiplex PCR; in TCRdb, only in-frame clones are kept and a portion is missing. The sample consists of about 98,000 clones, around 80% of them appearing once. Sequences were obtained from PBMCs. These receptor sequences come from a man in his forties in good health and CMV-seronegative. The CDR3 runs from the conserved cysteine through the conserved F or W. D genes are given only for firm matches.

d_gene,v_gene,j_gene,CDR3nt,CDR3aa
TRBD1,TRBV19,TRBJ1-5,TGTGCCAGTAGCCAGGACAGGCTTCGACAGCCCCAGCATTTT,CASSQDRLRQPQHF
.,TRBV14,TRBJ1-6,TGTGCCAGCAGCCAATTACAGGGAAATTCACCCCTCCACTTT,CASSQLQGNSPLHF
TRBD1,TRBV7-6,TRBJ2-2,TGTGCCAGCAGCGTAACGACAGGGGCCGGGGAGCTGTTTTTT,CASSVTTGAGELFF
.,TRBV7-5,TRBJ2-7,TGTGTCAGAAGCTTAACCGGTCGGGGCGGGACAGGGGGATCCTACGAGCAGTACTTC,CVRSLTGRGGTGGSYEQYF
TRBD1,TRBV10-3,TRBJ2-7,TGTGCCATCAGGATGGAGGACAGGAGCTCCTACGAGCAGTACTTC,CAIRMEDRSSYEQYF
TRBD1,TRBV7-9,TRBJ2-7,TGTGCCAGCAGCAGTACAAGTCAGGGGGCTTTGTCGAAGGAGCAGTACTTC,CASSSTSQGALSKEQYF
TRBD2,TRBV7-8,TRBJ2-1,TGTGCCAGCAGGTCGACTAGCGGGAGGAATGAGCAGTTCTTC,CASRSTSGRNEQFF
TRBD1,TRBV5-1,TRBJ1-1,TGCGCCAGCTTCGACAGGGAGTCCGCTGAAGCTTTCTTT,CASFDRESAEAFF
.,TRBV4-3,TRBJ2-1,TGCGCCAGCAGCCAAGCAGCAGGGGTCACCTACAATGAGCAGTTCTTC,CASSQAAGVTYNEQFF
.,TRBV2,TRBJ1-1,TGTGCCAGCCGCGTGGGAGGGACTGAAGCTTTCTTT,CASRVGGTEAFF